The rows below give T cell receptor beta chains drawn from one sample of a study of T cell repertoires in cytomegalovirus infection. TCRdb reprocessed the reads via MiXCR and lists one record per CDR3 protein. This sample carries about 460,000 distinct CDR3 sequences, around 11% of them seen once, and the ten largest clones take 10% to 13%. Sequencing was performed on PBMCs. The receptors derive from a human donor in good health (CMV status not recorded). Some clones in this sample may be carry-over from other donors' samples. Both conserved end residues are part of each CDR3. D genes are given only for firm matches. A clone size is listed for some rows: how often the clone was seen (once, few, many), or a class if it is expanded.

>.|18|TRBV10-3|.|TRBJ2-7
CAISDLGFGLERNYEQYF
TGTGCCATCAGTGATCTCGGGTTTGGTTTAGAGAGAAACTACGAGCAGTACTTC
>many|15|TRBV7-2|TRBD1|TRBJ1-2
CASSLTGATNYGYTF
TGTGCCAGCAGCCTAACAGGGGCAACAAACTATGGCTACACCTTC
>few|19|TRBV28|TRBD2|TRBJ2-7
CASSWGRRLAGPASYEQYF
TGTGCCAGCAGTTGGGGTAGGAGACTAGCGGGACCAGCCTCCTACGAGCAGTACTTC
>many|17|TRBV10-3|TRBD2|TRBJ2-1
CAISEVLAGGFYNEQFF
TGTGCCATCAGTGAAGTTCTAGCGGGAGGATTCTACAATGAGCAGTTCTTC
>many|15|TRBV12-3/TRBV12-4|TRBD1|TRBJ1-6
CASSFQTGGNSPLHF
TGTGCCAGCAGTTTCCAAACAGGGGGCAATTCACCCCTCCACTTT
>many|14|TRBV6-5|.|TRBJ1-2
CASSLLGPAHGYTF
TGTGCCAGCAGTTTACTCGGTCCAGCGCATGGCTACACCTTC
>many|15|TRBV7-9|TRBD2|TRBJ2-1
CASSPRGTSYNEQFF
TGTGCCAGCAGTCCGCGGGGGACCTCCTACAATGAGCAGTTCTTC
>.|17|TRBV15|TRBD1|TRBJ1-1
CATSREEDRYMDTEAFF
TGTGCCACCAGCAGAGAGGAGGACAGGTACATGGACACTGAAGCTTTCTTT
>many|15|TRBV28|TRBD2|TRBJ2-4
CASSSLSGRGSTQYF
TGTGCCAGCAGTTCCCTTTCCGGGAGGGGTAGCACTCAGTACTTC
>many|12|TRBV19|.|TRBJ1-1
CASRQGVAEAFF
TGTGCCAGTAGACAGGGAGTCGCTGAAGCTTTCTTT
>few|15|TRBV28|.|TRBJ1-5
CASSRDTLGSQPQHF
TGTGCCAGCAGTCGAGACACGCTGGGAAGTCAGCCCCAGCATTTT
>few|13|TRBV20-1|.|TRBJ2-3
CSAPKSGTDTQYF
TGCAGTGCTCCGAAGAGCGGCACAGATACGCAGTATTTT
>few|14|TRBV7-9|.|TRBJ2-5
CASSLTADQETQYF
TGTGCCAGCAGCTTAACTGCGGATCAAGAGACCCAGTACTTC
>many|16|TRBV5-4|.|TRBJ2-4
CASSSLTGTSENIQYF
TGTGCCAGCAGCTCTCTCACAGGGACTTCTGAAAACATTCAGTACTTC
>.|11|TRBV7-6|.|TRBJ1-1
CASSATQVPFF
TGTGCCAGCAGCGCCACACAGGTGCCTTTCTTT
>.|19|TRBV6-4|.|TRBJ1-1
CASSDSHPGTSVVNTEAFF
TGTGCCAGCAGTGACTCACACCCCGGGACATCGGTTGTGAACACTGAAGCTTTCTTT
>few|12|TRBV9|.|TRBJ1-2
CASSEQQYGYTF
TGTGCCAGCAGCGAACAACAGTATGGCTACACCTTC
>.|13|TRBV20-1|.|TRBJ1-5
CSAIHYSNQPQHF
TGCAGTGCCATTCATTATAGCAATCAGCCCCAGCATTTT
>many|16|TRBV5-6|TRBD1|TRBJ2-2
CASSYTGTGDTGELFF
TGTGCCAGCAGCTACACCGGGACAGGGGACACCGGGGAGCTGTTTTTT
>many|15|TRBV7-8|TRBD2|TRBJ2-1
CASSPGLAGAYEQFF
TGTGCCAGCAGCCCGGGACTAGCGGGGGCGTATGAGCAGTTCTTC
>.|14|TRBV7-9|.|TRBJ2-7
CASSRRGADYEQYF
TGTGCCAGCAGCCGAAGGGGGGCCGACTACGAGCAGTACTTC
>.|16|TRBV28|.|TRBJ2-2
CASSNRLTSNTGELFF
TGTGCCAGCAGCAACAGGTTAACTTCGAACACCGGGGAGCTGTTTTTT
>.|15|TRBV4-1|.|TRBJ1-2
CASSQVGTEWYGYTF
TGCGCCAGCAGCCAAGTCGGTACCGAGTGGTATGGCTACACCTTC
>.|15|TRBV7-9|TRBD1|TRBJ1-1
CASSLGAGGGTEAFF
TGTGCCAGCAGCTTAGGAGCAGGGGGAGGAACTGAAGCTTTCTTT
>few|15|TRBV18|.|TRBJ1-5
CASSLLDRDNQPQHF
TGTGCCAGCTCATTACTGGACCGTGACAATCAGCCCCAGCATTTT
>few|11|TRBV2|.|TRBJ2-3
CASSGWDTQYF
TGTGCCAGCTCCGGTTGGGATACGCAGTATTTT
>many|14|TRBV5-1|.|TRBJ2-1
CASTSTGTYNEQFF
TGCGCCAGCACCTCGACAGGAACCTACAATGAGCAGTTCTTC
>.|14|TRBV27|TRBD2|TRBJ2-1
CASRTSGSTNEQFF
TGTGCCAGCAGGACTAGCGGGAGTACAAATGAGCAGTTCTTC
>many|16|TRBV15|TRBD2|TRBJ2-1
CATSRVSLAARNEQFF
TGTGCCACCAGCAGAGTTTCGCTAGCGGCAAGAAATGAGCAGTTCTTC